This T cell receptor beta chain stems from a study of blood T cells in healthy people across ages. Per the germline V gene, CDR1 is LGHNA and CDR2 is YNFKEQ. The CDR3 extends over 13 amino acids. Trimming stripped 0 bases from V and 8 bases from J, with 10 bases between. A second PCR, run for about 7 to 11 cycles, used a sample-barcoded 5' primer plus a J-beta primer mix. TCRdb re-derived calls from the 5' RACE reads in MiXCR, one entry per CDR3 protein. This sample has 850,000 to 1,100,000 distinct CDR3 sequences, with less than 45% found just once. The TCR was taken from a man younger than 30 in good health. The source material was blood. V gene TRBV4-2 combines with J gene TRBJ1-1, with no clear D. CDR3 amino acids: CASSQDDRDEAFF. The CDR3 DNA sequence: TGTGCCAGCAGCCAAGACGATCGAGACGAAGCTTTCTTT.